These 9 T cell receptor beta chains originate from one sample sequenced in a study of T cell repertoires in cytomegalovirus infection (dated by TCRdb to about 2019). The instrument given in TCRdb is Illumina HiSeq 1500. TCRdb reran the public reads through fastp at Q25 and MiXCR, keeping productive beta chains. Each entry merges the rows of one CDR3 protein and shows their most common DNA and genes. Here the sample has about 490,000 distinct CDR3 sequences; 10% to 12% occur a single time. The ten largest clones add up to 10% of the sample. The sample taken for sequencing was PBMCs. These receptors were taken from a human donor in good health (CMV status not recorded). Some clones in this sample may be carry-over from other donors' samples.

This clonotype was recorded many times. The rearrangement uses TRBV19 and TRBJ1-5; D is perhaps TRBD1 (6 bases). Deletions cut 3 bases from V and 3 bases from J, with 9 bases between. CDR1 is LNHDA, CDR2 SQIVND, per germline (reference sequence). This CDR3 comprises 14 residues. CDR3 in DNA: TGTGCCAGTAGTATCGACAGGTTCAATCAGCCCCAGCATTTT. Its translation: CASSIDRFNQPQHF. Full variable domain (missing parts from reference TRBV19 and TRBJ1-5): DGGITQSPKYLFRKEGQNVTLSCEQNLNHDAMYWYRQDPGQGLRLIYYSQIVNDFQKGDIAEGYSVSREKKESFPLTVTSAQKNPTAFYLCASSIDRFNQPQHFGDGTRLSIL.

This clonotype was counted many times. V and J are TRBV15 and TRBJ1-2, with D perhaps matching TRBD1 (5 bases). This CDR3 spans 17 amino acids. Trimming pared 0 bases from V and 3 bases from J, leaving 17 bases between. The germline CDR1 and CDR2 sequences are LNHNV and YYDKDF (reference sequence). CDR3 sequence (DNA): TGTGCCACCAGCAGAGACCCCAAGCGGGGGGTGCACTATGGCTACACCTTC. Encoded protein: CATSRDPKRGVHYGYTF.

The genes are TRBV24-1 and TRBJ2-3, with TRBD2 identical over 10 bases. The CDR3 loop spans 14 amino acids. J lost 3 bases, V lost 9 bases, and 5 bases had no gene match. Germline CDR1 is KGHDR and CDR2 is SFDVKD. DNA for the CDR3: TGTGCCACCGGAAAAGCGGGGGGGACAGATACGCAGTATTTT. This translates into CATGKAGGTDTQYF.

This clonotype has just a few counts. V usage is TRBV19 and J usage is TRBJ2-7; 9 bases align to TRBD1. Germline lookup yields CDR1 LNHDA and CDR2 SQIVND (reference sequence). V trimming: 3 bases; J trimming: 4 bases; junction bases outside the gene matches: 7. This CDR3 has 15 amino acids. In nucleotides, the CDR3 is TGTGCCAGTAGTATGATGGGGACAGGGTCGTACGAGCAGTACTTC. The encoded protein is CASSMMGTGSYEQYF.

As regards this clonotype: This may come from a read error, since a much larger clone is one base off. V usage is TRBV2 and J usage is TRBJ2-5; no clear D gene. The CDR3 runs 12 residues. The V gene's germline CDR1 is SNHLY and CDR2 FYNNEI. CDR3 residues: CTSSATRETQYF. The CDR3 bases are TGTACCAGCAGTGCAACAAGGGAGACCCAGTACTTC.

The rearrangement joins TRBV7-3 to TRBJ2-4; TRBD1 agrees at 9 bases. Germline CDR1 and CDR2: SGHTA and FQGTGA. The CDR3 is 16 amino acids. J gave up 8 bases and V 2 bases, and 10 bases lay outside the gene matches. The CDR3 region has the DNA TGTGCCAGCAGCTTAGGAACGGACAGGGGAACGGACATTCAGTACTTC. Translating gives CASSLGTDRGTDIQYF.

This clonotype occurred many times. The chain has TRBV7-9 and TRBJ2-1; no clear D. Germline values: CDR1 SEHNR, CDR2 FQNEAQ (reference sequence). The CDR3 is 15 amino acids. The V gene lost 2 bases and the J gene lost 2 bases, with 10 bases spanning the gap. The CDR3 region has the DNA TGTGCCAGCAGCTTAATGTGGGAAACCTACAATGAGCAGTTCTTC. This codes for CASSLMWETYNEQFF.

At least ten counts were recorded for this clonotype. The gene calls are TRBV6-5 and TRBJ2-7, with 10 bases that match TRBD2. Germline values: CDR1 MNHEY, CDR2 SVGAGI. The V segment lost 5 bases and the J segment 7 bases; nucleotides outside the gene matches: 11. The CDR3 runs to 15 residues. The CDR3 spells CASSISSGRSREQYF. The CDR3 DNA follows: TGTGCCAGCAGTATATCTAGCGGGAGATCGCGTGAGCAGTACTTC.

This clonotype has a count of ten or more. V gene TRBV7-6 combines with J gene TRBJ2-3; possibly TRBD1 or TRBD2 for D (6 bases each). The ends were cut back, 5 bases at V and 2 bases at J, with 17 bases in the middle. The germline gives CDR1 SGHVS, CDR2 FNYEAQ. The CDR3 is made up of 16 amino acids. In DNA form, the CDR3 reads TGTGCCAGCAGCCTAGGGGGGCTAGACTACACAGATACGCAGTATTTT. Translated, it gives CASSLGGLDYTDTQYF. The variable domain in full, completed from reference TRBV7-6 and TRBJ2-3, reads GAGVSQSPRYKVTKRGQDVALRCDPISGHVSLYWYRQALGQGPEFLTYFNYEAQQDKSGLPNDRFSAERPEGSISTLTIQRTEQRDSAMYRCASSLGGLDYTDTQYFGPGTRLTVL.